Listed here is a single T cell receptor (beta chain). Its antigen is as yet unknown. Germline V gene sequence: CDR1 SGHTS, CDR2 YDEGEE. The CDR3 is made up of 15 amino acids. Trimming shortened V by 4 bases and J by 2 bases, and 14 bases separated the two germline ends. TCRdb's table, derived via immunoSEQ multiplex PCR, lists solely in-frame clones and lacks some. The table has about 150,000 clones, about nine tenths seen once. This specimen comes from a study of T cell responses to AZD1222 COVID-19 vaccine. Overall study findings and caveats: Nearly half of spike-specific TCRs reportedly go after variant regions that carry no mutations. Sampling captured repertoires only after the peak T cell response.

The sequencing used peripheral blood, collected on day 0 of AZD1222 vaccination. The chain has TRBV5-8 and TRBJ2-3; D ambiguous. This TCR came from an adult in good health. CDR3 in DNA: TGTGCCAGCAGCCTCATCTACTCAGCCACAGATACGCAGTATTTT. Residues: CASSLIYSATDTQYF.